The clone carrying this T cell receptor (beta chain) has only one observation. The sample comes from a study of blood T cells in healthy people across ages. V was pared by 0 bases and J by 4 bases, with 4 bases of the junction left unmatched. The CDR3 has 16 residues. Germline CDR1 is SGHRS and CDR2 is YFSETQ. Combining a sample-barcoded 5' primer with a J-beta primer mix, a second PCR ran for 7 to 11 cycles. Template switching added a 12-random-nucleotide identifier to every cDNA molecule. TCRdb reprocessed the 5' RACE reads via MiXCR and lists one record per CDR3 protein. The sample contains 1.8 million or so distinct CDR3 sequences, around 42% of which appear only once.

The chain combines TRBV5-1 with TRBJ1-6, with TRBD1 matching 7 bases. Sequenced material: blood. The clonotype comes from a human donor in good health. This chain's CDR3 is CASSLGQGRYNSPLHF. The CDR3 nucleotides read TGCGCCAGCAGCTTGGGACAGGGCCGTTATAATTCACCCCTCCACTTT.